The T cell receptor beta chain described here comes from a study of shared clonotypes between healthy human individuals (dated by TCRdb to 2020 to 2021). In terms of the full investigation: The cohort comprised a couple of women and a few men aged 18 to 49 years. Per donor, three plates each were used for CD4 naive and CD4 memory, two for CD8 naive, and one for CD8 memory. Between about 0.8 and 9 billion PBMCs per donor were obtained by leukapheresis. To increase sequencing depth and limit assay-specific biases, TCR repertoire library preparation and sequencing were carried out by different laboratories using diverse techniques. Blood TCR repertoires of about 5 healthy adults were deeply sequenced to estimate repertoire size and the extent of clonotype sharing between individuals. Broad study findings and their caveats: Naive subsets generally had larger estimated clonotype richness than memory subsets did. Because the study included a small number of donors, the genetic and exposure-history diversity represented was limited. Across four donors, roughly 5% of naive CD4, 3% to 4% of naive CD8, under 2.5% of memory CD4, and 0.4% of memory CD8 clonotypes were shared. Only blood was sampled, and tissue TCR repertoires likely differ from those in blood. Rarefaction of sorted-subset datasets indicated incomplete sequencing despite the large sequencing depth. Higher generation probabilities were observed for clonotypes shared by all four sorted-subset donors than for non-shared clonotypes. Pairwise subsampling led to the expectation that sequencing depth would affect the degree of clonotype sharing among donors.

About this clone itself: Its antigen is currently not known. Base-call qualities are not available, and no considerably larger clone is one nucleotide away.

TCR CDR3 regions were amplified from genomic DNA by multiplex PCR using the deep immunoSEQ assay. Extracted genomic DNA from each cell subset was spread evenly across all wells of several immunoSEQ 96-well plates, with each plate serving as a replicate. Each replicate PCR for sorted subsets received about 180 ng genomic DNA, equal to about 30,000 T cell genomes. Purified libraries were measured with a Qubit 3.0 fluorometer, size-checked on a Bioanalyzer 2100, and measured again with the KAPA Library Quantification kit. Each immunoSEQ 96-well plate was sequenced on its own single-read 150-cycle Illumina NextSeq 550 flow cell. The original pipeline was this. Because the immunoSEQ output held only junctional sequences and lacked quality scores, the filtering could not match the filtering applied to full-length reads. Sequences were annotated with PyIR, a Python wrapper for IgBLAST v1.9, using IMGT germline references to assign V/J genes and CDR3. Reads were filtered out if the reads had weak V/J assignments (E-value above 1e-6), no CDR3, stop codons, out-of-frame junctions, or ambiguous translated residues. V3J clonotypes were defined as sequences sharing the same inferred V gene, J gene, and CDR3 amino acid sequence. To compute the percentage overlap between repertoires, the number of shared unique clonotypes was divided by the size of the smaller repertoire. RTK rarefaction, the Chao1 estimator, and Recon v2.1 estimates of unobserved clonotypes were used to assess repertoire richness. For all TCRbeta clonotypes obtained by the gDNA method from a few donors, generation probabilities were computed with OLGA. As stored in TCRdb, this immuneACCESS dataset retains in-frame rearrangements with V and J assigned. A fraction of the clones does not appear; measured against another copy, unresolved V genes explain less than half of the discrepancy, and the remainder lacks a known reason. From that table come the V and J calls and clone size; the DNA was used to work out D and trimming. This sample has under 1,100,000 clones in its table, and 75% to 80% of those were observed once. Roughly 0.65% of the sample is taken by the ten largest.

CDR1 and CDR2 were assigned from the germline V gene as SGHRS and YFSETQ. V and J lose 2 bases and 2 bases, and a span of 18 bases separates them. Including the terminal cysteine and phenylalanine, the CDR3 comprises 17 residues. This entry keeps only the CDR3 DNA: 51 bases, framed from base 1. The donors were healthy, HIV-negative adults with no recently reported acute infections or vaccinations. Every donor was a Caucasian adult residing in Nashville, Tennessee, USA. CD4+ T cells were enriched by magnetic negative selection; naive cells were then positively selected on CD45RA, and the negative fraction formed the memory subset. After blood collection by leukapheresis, PBMCs were isolated using Ficoll-Histopaque density gradient centrifugation and then cryopreserved in the vapor phase of liquid nitrogen. Purity and quantity of every magnetically sorted T cell population were checked by analytical flow cytometry. Each sorted fraction had its genomic DNA isolated and then quantified by UV absorbance on a Nanodrop 2000c.

Recombination joined TRBV5-1 with TRBJ2-3; a tentative D call is TRBD2 (6 bases match). Sequencing was performed on memory CD4+ T cells from PBMCs. The cell subset or site label here, explained by the study, means: CD45RA-negative fraction. The origin of this receptor is a man between 18 and 35 years old in good health. Some clones in this sample may be carry-over from other donors' samples. CDR3 sequence: CASSFKTSYTSTDTQYF. Read as DNA, the sequence is TGCGCCAGCAGCTTTAAAACTAGCTACACCTCCACAGATACGCAGTATTTT.